The clone carrying this T cell receptor (beta chain) was seen just once. Its antigen is still unknown. Method: immunoSEQ multiplex PCR; TCRdb's copy keeps in-frame clones and lacks some. The sample lists about 130,000 clones; approximately 88% were seen once. The sample is drawn from a study of T cell responses to AZD1222 COVID-19 vaccine. Overall study: Pooled in the analysis were second doses at about 4 or about 12 weeks.

Study observations and caveats: Repertoires were obtained only post-peak T cell response.

The CDR3 consists of 14 residues. V lost 3 bases to trimming and J lost 5 bases; unmatched junction nucleotides: 4. Germline V lookup: CDR1 SGHNT, CDR2 YYREEE (reference sequence). This chain joins TRBV5-4 and TRBJ2-1; 8 bases agree with TRBD1. The material was peripheral blood, obtained on day 0 of AZD1222 vaccination. This clonotype was sampled from an adult in good health. The DNA of the CDR3 is TGTGCCAGCAGCTCCGACAGGGGACACAATGAGCAGTTCTTC. Translating gives CASSSDRGHNEQFF. Filled out from reference TRBV5-4 and TRBJ2-1, the complete variable domain reads ETGVTQSPTHLIKTRGQQVTLRCSSQSGHNTVSWYQQALGQGPQFIFQYYREEENGRGNFPPRFSGLQFPNYSSELNVNALELDDSALYLCASSSDRGHNEQFFGPGTRLTVL.